This T cell receptor (beta chain) was captured in a study of cytomegalovirus exposure and HLA in healthy donors. The overall study: Previous work identified roughly 120 million unique TCR beta sequences from about 200 million T cells. The study placed approximately 78% of its approximately 360 genotyped donors in the Caucasian-associated ancestry cluster.

The donors comprised healthy bone marrow donors. This clone has only one observation. Vbeta (60) and Jbeta (13) primers were used in the PCR. Method: immunoSEQ multiplex PCR; TCRdb's copy keeps in-frame clones and lacks some. The repertoire holds around 76,000 clones, with about 67% as singletons. The CDR3 runs to 13 residues. The J segment lost 15 bases and the V segment lost 1 base, leaving 8 bases of the junction unmatched. Germline CDR1 reads SEHNR; CDR2 reads FQNEAQ (reference sequence). V is TRBV7-9 and J is TRBJ2-1; 8 nucleotides align to TRBD2. Sequenced sample: PBMCs. The source of this sequence is a man aged 35 to 55 in good health and CMV-seropositive. The CDR3 protein is CASSLDVAGTLFF. The CDR3 DNA reads as TGTGCCAGCAGCTTAGATGTAGCGGGGACCTTGTTCTTC.